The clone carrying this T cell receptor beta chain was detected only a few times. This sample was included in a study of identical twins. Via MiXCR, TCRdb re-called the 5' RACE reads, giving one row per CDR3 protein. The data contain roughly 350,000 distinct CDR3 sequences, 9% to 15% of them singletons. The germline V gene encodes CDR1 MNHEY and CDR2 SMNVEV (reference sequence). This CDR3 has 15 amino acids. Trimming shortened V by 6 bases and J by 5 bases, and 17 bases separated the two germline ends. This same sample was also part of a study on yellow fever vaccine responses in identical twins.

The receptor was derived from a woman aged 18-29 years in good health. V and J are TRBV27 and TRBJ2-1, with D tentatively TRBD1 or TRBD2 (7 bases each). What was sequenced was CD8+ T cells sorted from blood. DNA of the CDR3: TGTGCCAGCAGCCCCAGGGGGGGCCCGCACAATGAGCAGTTCTTC. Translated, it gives CASSPRGGPHNEQFF.